A selection of T cell receptor beta chains follows, all from one sample in a study of shared clonotypes between healthy human individuals. Assay: immunoSEQ multiplex PCR; the TCRdb copy retains only in-frame clones and omits some. The table records about 2 million clones, 85% to 95% of them present only once. Sequenced: naive CD4+ T cells sorted from blood. The receptors stem from a man younger than 30 in good health. The CDR3 runs from the conserved cysteine through the conserved F or W. The size of a clone is reported for some rows only, either as once, few or many, or as a class for expanded clones.

j_gene,abundance,len,v_gene,CDR3aa
TRBJ2-7,.,14,TRBV6-1,CASSSDRFPYEQYF
TRBJ2-7,.,12,TRBV19,CASRASGSGQYF
TRBJ2-1,.,11,TRBV20-1,CSATSLNEQFF
TRBJ1-5,.,15,TRBV30,CAWSDDTKPNQPQHF
TRBJ2-5,.,12,TRBV6-6,CASSQRKETQYF
TRBJ2-5,once,16,TRBV2,CASSEALRPFSETQYF
TRBJ2-2,.,11,TRBV10-1,CASSVGGELFF
TRBJ1-6,.,14,TRBV5-4,CASSLASGNSPLHF
TRBJ1-5,.,14,TRBV28,CASRPQAGIGPQHF
TRBJ1-1,.,14,TRBV7-7,CASSLRQMNTEAFF
TRBJ1-2,.,14,TRBV6-5,CASSRPGGNYGYTF
TRBJ2-7,once,12,TRBV30,CAWSVIPYEQYF
TRBJ2-2,once,18,TRBV4-1,CASSQDHQGTTNTGELFF
TRBJ2-5,.,15,TRBV4-2,CASSQDPGFQETQYF
TRBJ1-2,once,17,TRBV5-6,CASSPRQGAANNYGYTF
TRBJ2-4,.,17,TRBV7-2,CASSPLPASIAKNIQYF
TRBJ2-2,.,15,TRBV30,CAWTGRAGEDGELFF
TRBJ1-1,.,12,TRBV29-1,CSVDRGEDRAFF
TRBJ1-1,.,15,TRBV6-5,CASSYSWGMNTEAFF
TRBJ1-2,.,14,TRBV2,CASSPTGNNYGYTF
TRBJ1-1,.,13,TRBV10-2,CASSGQTNTEAFF
TRBJ2-7,once,13,TRBV7-2,CASSDSISYEQYF
TRBJ2-7,.,14,TRBV5-1,CASSLAGGGYEQYF
TRBJ2-7,.,15,TRBV6-5,CASSYSTGQPYEQYF
TRBJ2-7,.,15,TRBV19,CASSIARGSSYEQYF
TRBJ1-4,.,14,TRBV5-1,CASSLGRVGEKLFF
TRBJ1-3,.,15,TRBV30,CAWSGGAFNRNTIYF
TRBJ2-3,.,12,TRBV18,CASSPRGDTQYF
TRBJ2-7,.,13,TRBV29-1,CSVAGQGLVEQYF
TRBJ2-7,.,16,TRBV18,CASHPLAGVPSYEQYF
TRBJ2-1,.,12,TRBV30,CAWSSHWNEQFF
TRBJ1-1,.,15,TRBV18,CASSPTGGQNTEAFF
TRBJ2-7,.,10,TRBV10-1,CARKFYEQYF
TRBJ1-5,.,15,TRBV28,CASSLYRDSNQPQHF
TRBJ1-1,.,13,TRBV4-1,CASRRTGNTEAFF
TRBJ2-4,.,20,TRBV12-5,CASGFGGKMRDSIQASIQYF
TRBJ2-2,.,14,TRBV30,CARRTSVNTGELFF
TRBJ2-1,.,15,TRBV5-1,CASSQVRGTYNEQFF
TRBJ2-3,.,12,TRBV27,CASRGQGDTQYF
TRBJ2-2,.,13,TRBV7-3,CASSLIGTGELFF
TRBJ2-5,.,12,TRBV6-1,CASSSWGETQYF
TRBJ2-3,.,16,TRBV18,CASSPGRLRGTDTQYF
TRBJ1-1,once,13,TRBV6-1,CASSEIGGRGAFF
TRBJ2-7,.,15,TRBV5-6,CASSSPTGLSYEQYF
TRBJ1-1,.,13,TRBV29-1,CSVVWGLDTGAFF
TRBJ2-3,.,16,TRBV25-1,CASSEWGTSGTDTQYF
TRBJ1-1,.,13,TRBV6-1,CASSGRINTEAFF
TRBJ1-2,.,14,TRBV5-5,CASSLVRLSDGYTF
TRBJ1-4,.,13,TRBV6-5,CASSSPNGVKLFF
TRBJ1-3,.,14,TRBV28,CASSRGAPENTIYF
TRBJ2-7,.,16,TRBV7-2,CASSDAPSGGAYEQYF
TRBJ1-5,.,16,TRBV7-2,CASSLLGQVSNQPQHF
TRBJ2-7,.,13,TRBV6-6,CASIGRLHHEQYF
TRBJ2-5,few,15,TRBV6-6,CASISTSGGTQTQYF
TRBJ2-1,.,16,TRBV4-3,CASSQARANTINEQFF